This record concerns one TCR beta chain sequence. The antigen remains unidentified. The CDR3 runs to 15 residues. Trimming pared 5 bases from V and 0 bases from J, leaving 11 bases between. Germline-derived CDR1 and CDR2 are LNHDA and SQIVND (reference sequence). Method: immunoSEQ multiplex PCR; TCRdb's copy keeps in-frame clones and lacks some. Of around 160,000 clones in the sample, around nine tenths were seen once. This sample stems from a study of T cell responses to AZD1222 COVID-19 vaccine. Study-wide results and caveats: Within unmutated variant regions lay the reported targets of nearly half of spike-specific TCRs. Spike regions recognized by vaccine-associated CD4 TCRs spanned the protein, led by 160-218 and 743-854. Donor demographics were predominantly white British with a female majority; clonal diversity may be underestimated.

The TCR originated in an adult in good health. The starting material was peripheral blood, obtained on day 0 of AZD1222 vaccination. The chain joins TRBV19 to TRBJ2-1; perhaps TRBD1 as D (5 bases). DNA of the CDR3: TGTGCCAGTAGTGCCTACAGGAGCTCCTACAATGAGCAGTTCTTC. Translation gives CASSAYRSSYNEQFF.